These 13 T cell receptor beta chains came from one sample sequenced in a study of cytomegalovirus exposure and HLA in healthy donors. 60 Vbeta and 13 Jbeta primers were used in PCR. Profiled with immunoSEQ multiplex PCR; TCRdb holds only in-frame clones, not every one. The sample has 100,000 or so clones; around three quarters are singletons. The specimen was PBMCs. The receptor set was obtained from a woman aged 40 to 55 in good health and CMV-seropositive.

This chain connects TRBV5-6 to TRBJ2-5; 9 nucleotides agree with TRBD2. The V segment lost 4 bases and the J segment 4 bases; nucleotides outside the gene matches: 20. The CDR3 runs to 19 residues. Germline CDR1 and CDR2: SGHDT and YYEEEE. The CDR3 is CASSLQTSGPERRRETQYF. In DNA, the CDR3 is TGTGCCAGCAGCCTGCAGACTAGCGGCCCTGAGAGGAGGAGAGAGACCCAGTACTTC.

The chain joins TRBV5-1 to TRBJ2-2; possibly TRBD2 for D (6 bases). Trimming pared 4 bases from V and 5 bases from J, leaving 15 bases between. The CDR3 is made up of 15 amino acids. Germline assignment: CDR1 SGHRS and CDR2 YFSETQ. CDR3 region: CASSPEGLGTGELFF. CDR3 nucleotides: TGCGCCAGCAGCCCGGAGGGGTTAGGGACCGGGGAGCTGTTTTTT.

This clone was observed a handful of times. This chain connects TRBV5-6 to TRBJ2-7, with TRBD2 as a possible D gene (6 bases). V dropped 4 bases and J dropped 4 bases, with 21 bases sitting between them. Germline CDR1 and CDR2: SGHDT and YYEEEE. This CDR3 comprises 16 residues. The CDR3 sequence is CASSPTGVSSSYEQYF. The CDR3 region has the DNA TGTGCCAGCAGCCCCACGGGGGTTAGTAGTTCGTACGAGCAGTACTTC.

The chain couples TRBV30 to TRBJ2-4; 15 nucleotides align to TRBD2. V shed 0 bases, J shed 7 bases, and the junction held 4 bases outside the gene matches. CDR1 is GTSNPN, CDR2 SVGIG, per germline (reference sequence). This CDR3 contains 16 residues. In DNA form, the CDR3 reads TGTGCCTGGAGTGTAGGACTAGCGGGGGGGGAGAACATTCAGTACTTC. This sequence encodes CAWSVGLAGGENIQYF.

About this clone: The junction departs from the called germline gene at one end, perhaps through a read error. The chain recombines TRBV7-9 with TRBJ2-7; maybe TRBD1 (5 bases). There are 17 residues in the CDR3. Germline V gene sequence: CDR1 SEHNR, CDR2 FQNEAQ (reference sequence). The CDR3 coding sequence is TGTTCCAGCAGCTTAGACTTATTGGGGCCCGCTAGGGACGAGCAGTACTTC. Translation: CSSSLDLLGPARDEQYF.

Notes on this clone: Sequence at one end of the junction differs from germline and may be a read error. The chain carries TRBV27 and TRBJ2-7, with 12 bases matching TRBD1. Germline V CDR1 and CDR2: MNHEY, SMNVEV (reference sequence). The CDR3 length is 14 residues. Written as DNA, the CDR3 is TGTGTCAGCCGGGACAGGGGGCAAGTCTACGAGCAGTACTTC. As protein: CVSRDRGQVYEQYF.

This clone showed up just once. The junction shows a germline mismatch at one end, possibly a read error. The chain carries TRBV7-9 and TRBJ2-1, with 10 positions matching TRBD2. The CDR3 runs to 16 residues. The V gene's germline CDR1 is SEHNR and CDR2 FQNEAQ (reference sequence). CDR3 DNA: TGTTCCAGCAGCCAACTTGGGGCTAGCGGGGGAGTTGAGCAGTTCTTC. Translated: CSSSQLGASGGVEQFF.

The chain couples TRBV21-1 to TRBJ1-2. TRBV21-1 is noted as a pseudogene. The CDR3 runs 16 residues. Written as DNA, the CDR3 is TGTGCCAGCAGCAAAAGTGGGGGAGGGGGGTTATATGGCTACACCTTC. It is translated as CASSKSGGGGLYGYTF.

The chain carries TRBV4-3 and TRBJ2-5, with TRBD2 as a possible D gene (6 bases). The J call may not be correct, given that the DNA end is closer to TRBJ2-7. This CDR3 contains 18 residues. The germline CDR1 and CDR2 sequences are LGHNA and YSLEER. CDR3 bases: TGCGCCAGCAGCCAAGAGATATCCTTCGGGACTTCAACCTACGAGCAGTACTTC. This gives the protein CASSQEISFGTSTYEQYF.

The chain combines TRBV29-1 with TRBJ2-1; TRBD2 agrees at 7 bases. The germline CDR1 and CDR2 sequences are SQVTM and ANQGSEA. Trimming removed 6 bases from V and 7 bases from J; junction bases left unmatched: 15. This CDR3 has 15 residues. CDR3 bases: TGCAGCGTCCCTAGGGGAAGCGGGAAGGATAATGAGCAGTTCTTC. Translated: CSVPRGSGKDNEQFF.

V gene TRBV7-2 combines with J gene TRBJ1-2, with a tentative D call TRBD1 (6 bases). The CDR3 length is 13 residues. The V end lost 5 bases, the J end lost 7 bases, and 14 bases lay between the germline ends. Germline CDR1 reads SGHTA; CDR2 reads FQGNSA. The CDR3 spells CASSEDRHVGYTF. CDR3 DNA: TGTGCCAGCAGCGAGGACAGACACGTTGGCTACACCTTC.

This clone came up once. The genes are TRBV2 and TRBJ2-7, with TRBD1 matching 8 bases. Trimming took 8 bases from V and 3 from J; bases not matched to a gene: 15. The CDR3 length is 16 residues. Germline assignment: CDR1 SNHLY and CDR2 FYNNEI. The CDR3 protein is CASSTGDPSSYYEQYF. The DNA for the CDR3 is TGTGCCAGCTCGACAGGGGACCCCTCCTCCTACTACGAGCAGTACTTC.

The gene calls are TRBV6-5 and TRBJ1-2, with D maybe TRBD1 (6 bases). The germline CDR1 and CDR2 sequences are MNHEY and SVGAGI. V was cut by 2 bases and J by 5 bases, with 12 bases left in between. The CDR3 has 14 amino acids. CDR3 loop: CASSYTGQGYGYTF. The DNA for the CDR3 is TGTGCCAGCAGTTACACCGGGCAGGGGTATGGCTACACCTTC.